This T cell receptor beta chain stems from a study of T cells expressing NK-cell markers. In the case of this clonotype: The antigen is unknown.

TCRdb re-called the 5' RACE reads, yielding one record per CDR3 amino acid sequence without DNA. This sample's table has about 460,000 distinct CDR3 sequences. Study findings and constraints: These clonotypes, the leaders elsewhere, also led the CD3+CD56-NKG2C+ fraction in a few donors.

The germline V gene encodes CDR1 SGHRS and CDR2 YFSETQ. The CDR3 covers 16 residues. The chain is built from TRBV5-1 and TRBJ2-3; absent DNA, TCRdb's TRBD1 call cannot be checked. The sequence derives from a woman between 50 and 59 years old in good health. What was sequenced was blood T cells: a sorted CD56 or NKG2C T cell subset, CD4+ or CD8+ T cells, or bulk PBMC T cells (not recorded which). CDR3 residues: CASSLVGASPTDTQYF.